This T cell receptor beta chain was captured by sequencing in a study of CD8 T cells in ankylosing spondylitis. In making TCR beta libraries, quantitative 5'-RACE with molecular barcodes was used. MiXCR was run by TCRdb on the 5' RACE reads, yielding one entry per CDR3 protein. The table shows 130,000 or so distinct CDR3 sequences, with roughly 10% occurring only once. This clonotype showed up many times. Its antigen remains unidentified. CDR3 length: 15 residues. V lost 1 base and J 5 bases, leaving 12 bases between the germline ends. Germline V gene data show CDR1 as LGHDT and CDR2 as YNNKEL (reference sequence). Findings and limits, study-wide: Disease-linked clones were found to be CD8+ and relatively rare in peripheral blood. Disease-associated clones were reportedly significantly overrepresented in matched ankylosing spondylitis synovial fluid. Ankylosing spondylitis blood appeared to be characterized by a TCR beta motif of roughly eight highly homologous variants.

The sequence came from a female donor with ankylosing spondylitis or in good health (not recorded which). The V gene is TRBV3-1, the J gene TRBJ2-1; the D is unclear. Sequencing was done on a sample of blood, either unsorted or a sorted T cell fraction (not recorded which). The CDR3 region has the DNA TGTGCCAGCAGCCAAGGGGCCGGACCGCACAATGAGCAGTTCTTC. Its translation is CASSQGAGPHNEQFF.